The 8 T cell receptor beta chains presented below share a single source sample, sequenced in a study of metastatic and nonmetastatic thyroid tumors. Every patient was untreated before thyroid surgery. MiXCR re-clonotyped the PCR reads for TCRdb. The sample holds approximately 35,000 clones; 10% to 11% are singletons and the top ten take approximately 16%. Sequencing was done on a sample of blood. These receptors were collected from a female donor with papillary thyroid cancer or a benign thyroid nodule (not recorded which). Some clones in this sample may be carry-over from other donors' samples.

This clone has at least ten counts. The rearrangement uses TRBV9 and TRBJ2-7; D is possibly TRBD1 or TRBD2 (5 bases each). Germline V gene sequence: CDR1 SGDLS, CDR2 YYNGEE. V dropped 0 bases and J dropped 3 bases, with 10 bases sitting between them. CDR3 length: 14 residues. The chain's CDR3 is CASSVASQGYEQYF. Written as DNA, the CDR3 is TGTGCCAGCAGCGTAGCTAGCCAGGGCTACGAGCAGTACTTC.

This clone was recorded at least ten times. This chain joins TRBV2 and TRBJ2-2, with 9 bases that match TRBD2. Germline-derived CDR1 and CDR2 are SNHLY and FYNNEI. The CDR3 spans 16 residues. Trimming removed 2 bases from V and 1 base from J; junction bases left unmatched: 2. The CDR3: CASSELAGQNTGELFF. The CDR3 nucleotides read TGTGCCAGCAGTGAACTAGCGGGGCAGAACACCGGGGAGCTGTTTTTT.

This clone was found many times. V and J are TRBV9 and TRBJ2-7, with TRBD1 matching over 7 bases. Looked up from germline, CDR1 is SGDLS and CDR2 is YYNGEE. The CDR3 totals 14 residues. V lost 4 bases, J lost 3 bases, and 7 bases stayed unmatched. CDR3 sequence reads: CASSPEGAYYEQYF. CDR3 bases: TGTGCCAGCAGCCCCGAGGGGGCGTACTACGAGCAGTACTTC.

This clone was seen ten or more times. This chain links TRBV5-1 with TRBJ1-2, with D unclear. Trimming took 1 base from V and 2 from J, leaving 6 bases between them. The CDR3 length is 13 residues. The V gene's germline CDR1 is SGHRS and CDR2 YFSETQ. CDR3 DNA sequence: TGCGCCAGCAGCTTGAGTCTGAACTATGGCTACACCTTC. Translating it yields CASSLSLNYGYTF.

This clone has a count of ten or more. The chain carries TRBV29-1 and TRBJ2-1; D uncertain. This CDR3 has 17 residues. CDR1 and CDR2 from the germline V gene are SQVTM and ANQGSEA. Trimming removed 0 bases from V and 6 bases from J, with 21 bases in between. The CDR3 bases are TGCAGCGTTGAAGAAGGTGGACGTTTCTCGAACTTCAATGAGCAGTTCTTC. It codes for CSVEEGGRFSNFNEQFF.

This clone was observed many times. The V gene is TRBV9, the J gene TRBJ2-7; D may correspond to TRBD1 or TRBD2 (6 bases each). The CDR3 consists of 15 residues. V was clipped by 6 bases and J by 4 bases, with 20 bases between them. The germline V gene has CDR1 SGDLS and CDR2 YYNGEE. As DNA, the CDR3 is TGTGCCAGCACCCCCGGGGGACATCCCCCATACGAGCAGTACTTC. This encodes CASTPGGHPPYEQYF.

This clone was seen ten or more times. The rearrangement uses TRBV9 and TRBJ1-2; D is undetermined. The V and J ends lost 0 bases and 5 bases respectively, with 14 bases between them. The CDR3 length is 15 residues. Germline values: CDR1 SGDLS, CDR2 YYNGEE. CDR3 residues: CASSVVNPGRYGYTF. CDR3 sequence (DNA): TGTGCCAGCAGCGTAGTGAATCCGGGAAGATATGGCTACACCTTC.

This clone has only a few counts. The chain combines TRBV6-1 with TRBJ1-6, with no clear D. This CDR3 is built from 11 residues. The germline V and J ends were trimmed by 1 base and 11 bases, with 3 bases remaining between them. CDR1 and CDR2 (germline): MNHNS, SASEGT. CDR3 sequence reads: CASSEGPPLHF. The CDR3 DNA reads TGTGCCAGCAGTGAAGGTCCACCCCTCCACTTT.